This is a list of T cell receptor beta chains from one sample in a study of CD8 T cells in ankylosing spondylitis. TCRdb recomputed calls from the 5' RACE reads with MiXCR, one row per CDR3 protein. The sample contains roughly 440,000 distinct CDR3 sequences, 15% to 20% of which appear only once. The sequencing sample was made of blood, either unsorted or a sorted T cell fraction (not recorded which). These receptor sequences come from a male donor with ankylosing spondylitis. CDR3s include the opening cysteine and the closing phenylalanine or tryptophan. A D gene is named only where the DNA matches it firmly. Only part of the rows carry a size: once, few, many, or a class if the clone is expanded.

J gene,clone size,V gene,D gene,CDR3 protein,CDR3 DNA
TRBJ1-1,-,TRBV7-6,-,CASSPNPGQGQVRAFF,TGTGCCAGCAGCCCAAACCCTGGACAAGGGCAAGTGAGAGCTTTCTTT
TRBJ2-3,-,TRBV7-2,TRBD2,CASSLRGMASGTDTQYF,TGTGCCAGCAGCTTAAGGGGTATGGCTAGCGGGACAGATACGCAGTATTTT
TRBJ2-3,many,TRBV29-1,-,CSVEAGGLLVNTQYF,TGCAGCGTTGAAGCTGGAGGACTGCTAGTAAATACGCAGTATTTT
TRBJ1-2,-,TRBV14,-,CASSQDRRPYGYTF,TGTGCCAGCAGCCAAGATAGGAGGCCCTATGGCTACACCTTC
TRBJ1-2,few,TRBV6-5,-,CASSQYNYGYTF,TGTGCCAGCAGCCAATATAACTATGGCTACACCTTC
TRBJ2-5,few,TRBV5-1,-,CASSSLPGATAGETQYF,TGCGCCAGCAGCTCCCTCCCGGGCGCAACCGCAGGAGAGACCCAGTACTTC
TRBJ2-3,many,TRBV20-1,TRBD2,CSALGLAGRTDTQYF,TGCAGTGCACTCGGACTAGCGGGAAGGACAGATACGCAGTATTTT
TRBJ1-1,few,TRBV6-2/TRBV6-3,-,CASIGIRLGGTEAFF,TGTGCCAGCATTGGAATAAGACTCGGGGGCACTGAAGCTTTCTTT
TRBJ2-1,few,TRBV7-2,-,CASSFATDYNEQFF,TGTGCCAGCAGCTTCGCGACGGATTACAATGAGCAGTTCTTC
TRBJ2-6,few,TRBV5-1,TRBD1,CASSDRGVSSGANVLTF,TGCGCCAGCAGCGACAGGGGTGTCTCCTCTGGGGCCAACGTCCTGACTTTC
TRBJ2-2,few,TRBV12-3/TRBV12-4,TRBD2,CASSSTSGVRANTGELFF,TGTGCCAGCAGCTCAACTAGCGGAGTACGGGCGAACACCGGGGAGCTGTTTTTT
TRBJ1-4,-,TRBV5-1,-,CASSLTPSNEKLFF,TGCGCCAGCAGCTTGACACCTAGTAATGAAAAACTGTTTTTT
TRBJ2-1,few,TRBV29-1,-,CSADGRNEQFF,TGCAGCGCTGACGGGCGCAATGAGCAGTTCTTC
TRBJ2-5,-,TRBV3-1,-,CASRDSGIQETQYF,TGTGCCAGCAGGGATAGCGGAATCCAAGAGACCCAGTACTTC
TRBJ1-2,-,TRBV20-1,-,CSARAKLNYGYTF,TGCAGTGCCCGAGCGAAGCTTAACTATGGCTACACCTTC
TRBJ1-2,few,TRBV19,TRBD1,CASTVDRGKGGYTF,TGTGCCAGTACGGTGGACAGGGGAAAAGGGGGCTACACCTTC
TRBJ2-1,-,TRBV10-3,TRBD1,CAITPTGGGEQFF,TGTGCCATCACCCCGACAGGGGGCGGGGAGCAGTTCTTC
TRBJ2-1,few,TRBV2,TRBD1,CASSDWGQGGYNEQFF,TGTGCCAGCAGTGACTGGGGACAGGGAGGCTACAATGAGCAGTTCTTC
TRBJ2-1,few,TRBV4-1,-,CASSQAGLSSYNEQFF,TGCGCCAGCAGCCAAGCCGGCTTGAGCTCCTACAATGAGCAGTTCTTC
TRBJ1-6,many,TRBV12-3/TRBV12-4,TRBD1,CASSTRGTGNSPLHF,TGTGCCAGCAGCACGCGGGGGACAGGCAATTCACCCCTCCACTTT
TRBJ2-7,many,TRBV6-2/TRBV6-3,-,CASSSWSSAGYKYEQYF,TGTGCCAGCAGTTCCTGGTCTTCGGCGGGTTATAAGTACGAGCAGTACTTC
TRBJ1-4,-,TRBV5-1,TRBD1,CASSTTGTGSTEKLFF,TGCGCCAGCAGCACTACCGGGACAGGGTCGACTGAAAAACTGTTTTTT
TRBJ1-5,-,TRBV5-1,-,CASRPDSQGQPQHF,TGCGCCAGCAGACCAGACAGTCAGGGTCAGCCCCAGCATTTT
TRBJ2-7,few,TRBV18,-,CASSQLEGAYEQYF,TGTGCCAGCTCACAACTAGAAGGAGCCTACGAGCAGTACTTC
TRBJ2-7,-,TRBV27,-,CASSLSTGAGYEQYF,TGTGCCAGCAGTTTATCGACGGGGGCAGGTTACGAGCAGTACTTC